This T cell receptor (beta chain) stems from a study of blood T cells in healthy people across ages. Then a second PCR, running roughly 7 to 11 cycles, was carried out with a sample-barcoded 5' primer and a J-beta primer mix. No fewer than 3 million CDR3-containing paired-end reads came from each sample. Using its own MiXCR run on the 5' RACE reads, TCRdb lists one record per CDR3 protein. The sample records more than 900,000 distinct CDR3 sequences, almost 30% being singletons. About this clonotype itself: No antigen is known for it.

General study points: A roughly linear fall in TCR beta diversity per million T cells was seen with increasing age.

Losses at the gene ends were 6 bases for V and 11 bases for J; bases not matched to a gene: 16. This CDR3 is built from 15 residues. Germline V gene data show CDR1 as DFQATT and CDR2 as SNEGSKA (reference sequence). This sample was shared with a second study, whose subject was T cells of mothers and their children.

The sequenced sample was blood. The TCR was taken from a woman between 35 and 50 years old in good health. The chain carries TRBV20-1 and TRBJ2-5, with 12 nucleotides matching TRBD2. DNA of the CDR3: TGCAGTGCCCACGCGAGACTAGCGGGGGTAGGTGAGCAGTACTTC. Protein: CSAHARLAGVGEQYF.